Below are 20 T cell receptor beta chains sequenced from a single sample in a study of blood T cells in healthy people across ages. Primers used in a second PCR of roughly 7 to 11 cycles were a sample-barcoded 5' primer and a J-beta primer mix. TCRdb re-called the 5' RACE reads with MiXCR, one entry per CDR3 protein. The sample includes 2 million or so distinct CDR3 sequences, around half of them seen just once. The source material was blood. The origin of the receptors is a woman aged 40 to 49 in good health.

The J gene is TRBJ2-1, the V gene TRBV12-3 or TRBV12-4, with TRBD2 matching 14 bases. TRBJ2-7 explains the end of the DNA better; the J call may be wrong. CDR3 length equals 15 residues. The CDR3 bases are TGTGCCAGCAGGACTAGCGGGGGGGCCTACAATGAGCAGTACTTC. It encodes CASRTSGGAYNEQYF.

V and J are TRBV7-9 and TRBJ2-7; D unresolved. Germline CDR1 SEHNR, CDR2 FQNEAQ (reference sequence). The CDR3 contains 12 residues. V lost 4 bases, J lost 5 bases, and 9 bases lay in between. The CDR3 DNA sequence: TGTGCCAGCAGCTCAAGGTGGGACGAGCAGTACTTC. Its protein is CASSSRWDEQYF.

The CDR3 loop reads CASSLEGSARGETQYF. CDR3 coding DNA: TGTGCCAGCAGCTTGGAGGGCAGCGCAAGGGGGGAGACCCAGTACTTC. The V and J genes are TRBV5-5 and TRBJ2-5, with TRBD1 as a possible D gene (6 bases). V was shortened by 0 bases and J by 5 bases, with 17 bases between the two germline ends. This CDR3 is built from 16 residues. The germline V gene has CDR1 SGHKS and CDR2 YYEKEE (reference sequence).

The V gene is TRBV6-6, the J gene TRBJ2-7; the D gene could be TRBD1 or TRBD2 (5 bases each). Trimming shortened V by 0 bases and J by 0 bases, and 12 bases separated the two germline ends. Germline CDR1 and CDR2: MNHNY and SVGAGI (reference sequence). The CDR3 consists of 16 residues. This CDR3 reads CASSYSKGPNSYEQYF. In DNA, the CDR3 is TGTGCCAGCAGTTACTCGAAGGGACCGAACTCCTACGAGCAGTACTTC.

On this clonotype: A much larger clone differs by one base, so this may be a read error. J is TRBJ2-3 and V is TRBV4-2, with D possibly being TRBD2 (6 bases). Trimming took off 1 base at V and 2 bases at J, with 16 bases between the two ends. Germline assignment: CDR1 LGHNA and CDR2 YNFKEQ. The CDR3 contains 17 residues. CDR3 loop: CASSQAVRRVYTDTQYF. The CDR3 nucleotides are TGTGCCAGCAGCCAAGCGGTACGGAGGGTCTACACAGATACGCAGTATTTT.

The rearrangement joins TRBV7-2 to TRBJ2-3; the match to TRBD1 covers 8 bases. The CDR3 totals 17 residues. Looked up from germline, CDR1 is SGHTA and CDR2 is FQGNSA. J gave up 6 bases and V 3 bases, and 14 bases lay outside the gene matches. The CDR3 here is CASSFDRGKVRGDTQYF. In nucleotides, the CDR3 is TGTGCCAGCAGCTTCGACAGGGGAAAGGTTAGGGGGGATACGCAGTATTTT.

There are a few counts of this clonotype. One end of the junction varies from germline; a read error may be responsible. In DNA form, the CDR3 reads TGCAGCGTCGAAGGGGGCGGGAAATACACAGATACGCAGTATTTT. Translation: CSVEGGGKYTDTQYF. The chain carries TRBV29-1 and TRBJ2-3, with D possibly TRBD1 on 7 matching bases. CDR1 SQVTM and CDR2 ANQGSEA come from the germline V gene. This CDR3 has 15 amino acids.

The gene calls are TRBV28 and TRBJ2-3; D not resolved. V lost 3 bases, J lost 7 bases, and 11 bases lay in between. This CDR3 contains 13 residues. CDR1 MDHEN and CDR2 SYDVKM come from the germline V gene. The DNA of the CDR3 is TGTGCCAGCAGTTTGAGGTGGCGAAATACGCAGTATTTT. Amino acid sequence: CASSLRWRNTQYF.

J is TRBJ2-7 and V is TRBV7-8, with 8 bases identical to TRBD2. Germline trimming cut 3 bases from V and 4 bases from J; bases unmatched to any gene: 11. The CDR3 runs to 16 residues. Per germline, CDR1 SGHVS and CDR2 FQNEAQ. CDR3 sequence (DNA): TGTGCCAGCAGCTTCCATACGGGGGGGCCTTTTTACGAGCAGTACTTC. Translation: CASSFHTGGPFYEQYF.

This chain uses TRBV25-1 with TRBJ2-1, with 8 nucleotides matching TRBD2. The CDR3 has 20 amino acids. Germline V gene lookup returns CDR1 MGHDK and CDR2 SYGVNS. The J segment lost 13 bases and the V segment lost 8 bases, leaving 34 bases of the junction unmatched. The CDR3 reads CASVFIAPGLVRVRGETQFF. The DNA for the CDR3 is TGTGCCAGCGTATTTATCGCGCCGGGACTAGTCCGGGTACGAGGAGAGACCCAGTTCTTC.

This clonotype showed up just a few times. The chain recombines TRBV5-1 with TRBJ1-1, with no clear D. V lost 2 bases to trimming and J lost 1 base, with 6 bases between them. Germline V gene data show CDR1 as SGHRS and CDR2 as YFSETQ. This CDR3 region has 13 residues. As DNA, the CDR3 is TGCGCCAGCAGCTTTGCCACGAACACTGAAGCTTTCTTT. It codes for CASSFATNTEAFF.

The chain has TRBV20-1 and TRBJ1-2; a possible D gene is TRBD1 (6 bases). Germline V gene sequence: CDR1 DFQATT, CDR2 SNEGSKA (reference sequence). The V end was cut by 7 bases, the J end by 1 base, with 22 bases between. The CDR3 covers 16 residues. CDR3 sequence (DNA): TGCAGTGTTCCGCTAAGAGGACAGAGACTTAACTATGGCTACACCTTC. It specifies CSVPLRGQRLNYGYTF.

This clonotype has only a few counts. The chain combines TRBV9 with TRBJ1-6, with D possibly TRBD1 on 5 matching bases. In germline, CDR1 is SGDLS, CDR2 YYNGEE. Trimming took off 3 bases at V and 9 bases at J, with 13 bases between the two ends. CDR3 length equals 14 residues. CDR3 bases: TGTGCCAGCAGCGACAGGTCCGGGGGTTCACCCCTCCACTTT. Its protein product is CASSDRSGGSPLHF.

The chain has TRBV7-9 and TRBJ2-5, with 10 nucleotides matching TRBD1. CDR1 and CDR2 from the germline V gene are SEHNR and FQNEAQ (reference sequence). This CDR3 has 16 amino acids. V trimming: 0 bases; J trimming: 5 bases; junction bases outside the gene matches: 6. The CDR3 loop is CASSLAIGTGDETQYF. The DNA for the CDR3 is TGTGCCAGCAGCTTAGCAATCGGGACAGGGGACGAGACCCAGTACTTC.

This clonotype was seen a handful of times. The chain has TRBV6-2 or TRBV6-3 and TRBJ2-7, with TRBD1 as a possible D gene (6 bases). V shed 6 bases and J shed 3 bases, with 21 bases lying between them. Per germline, CDR1 MNHEY and CDR2 SVGEGT. This CDR3 comprises 16 residues. The CDR3 DNA sequence: TGTGCCAGCAGAACCATTCCCCCCAACAGGGACTACGAGCAGTACTTC. It codes for CASRTIPPNRDYEQYF.

This chain connects TRBV11-2 to TRBJ2-4; 9 bases line up with TRBD2. V lost 4 bases, J lost 3 bases, and 4 bases stayed unmatched. The germline V gene has CDR1 SGHAT and CDR2 FQNNGV. This CDR3 comprises 15 residues. The CDR3 loop reads CASSSKRGDKNIQYF. The DNA of the CDR3 is TGTGCCAGCAGCTCAAAGCGGGGGGACAAAAACATTCAGTACTTC.

The chain has TRBV3-1 and TRBJ1-2; 8 positions match TRBD1. CDR3 length equals 14 residues. J was trimmed by 4 bases and V by 5 bases; bases with no gene match: 6. Germline V gives CDR1 LGHDT, CDR2 YNNKEL (reference sequence). The CDR3 nucleotides read TGTGCCAGCAGCATACGGACAGGGAGCTATGGCTACACCTTC. Translating gives CASSIRTGSYGYTF. Full variable domain (missing parts from reference TRBV3-1 and TRBJ1-2): DTAVSQTPKYLVTQMGNDKSIKCEQNLGHDTMYWYKQDSKKFLKIMFSYNNKELIINETVPNRFSPKSPDKAHLNLHINSLELGDSAVYFCASSIRTGSYGYTFGSGTRLTVV.

Only a few counts were recorded for this clonotype. The gene calls are TRBV6-2 or TRBV6-3 and TRBJ2-7; TRBD1 aligns across 7 bases. This CDR3 is built from 18 residues. Losses at the gene ends were 4 bases for V and 0 bases for J; bases not matched to a gene: 15. Germline CDR1 MNHEY, CDR2 SVGEGT. CDR3 sequence: CASSSLPPGTENSYEQYF. CDR3 coding DNA: TGTGCCAGCAGTTCCCTTCCCCCCGGGACAGAGAACTCCTACGAGCAGTACTTC.

This chain connects TRBV20-1 to TRBJ2-7; TRBD2 agrees at 8 bases. After removal of 6 bases from V and 3 bases from J, the junction contained 10 bases not matched to a gene. The CDR3 is 14 residues long. Looked up from germline, CDR1 is DFQATT and CDR2 is SNEGSKA (reference sequence). CDR3 region: CSAPGGGTGYEQYF. The CDR3, as DNA: TGCAGTGCGCCCGGGGGGGGTACTGGCTACGAGCAGTACTTC.

This clonotype was seen more than once but under ten times. The CDR3 reads CASSPAGTNHEQYF. CDR3 DNA sequence: TGTGCCAGCAGCCCCGCCGGGACGAACCACGAGCAGTACTTC. V is TRBV3-1 and J is TRBJ2-7, with D perhaps matching TRBD1 or TRBD2 (5 bases each). The V gene lost 4 bases and the J gene lost 5 bases, with 15 bases spanning the gap. Germline values: CDR1 LGHDT, CDR2 YNNKEL (reference sequence). The CDR3 has 14 residues.